This T cell receptor (beta chain) was sequenced during a study of blood T cell repertoires in COVID-19. Study details: Sources were T cells, B-cell-depleted T cells, or PBMCs; the material itself was cDNA or gDNA.

At least ten counts were recorded for this clone. The CDR3 contains 13 residues. The V gene lost 4 bases and the J gene lost 7 bases, with 13 bases spanning the gap. CDR1 and CDR2 (germline): LGHDT, YNNKEL (reference sequence). Authors' processing steps: Amplification of reference gene primers provided the estimated nucleated cell counts. Clones were sequenced by immunoSEQ multiplex PCR, and TCRdb holds only the in-frame ones, with some missing. The DNA was the basis for D and trimming; V, J and clone size are from that table. The data contain tens of thousands of clones, less than 85% of them seen just once; the ten biggest clones take up roughly a fifth.

The chain carries TRBV3-1 (or the pseudogene TRBV3-2) and TRBJ1-1, with D possibly TRBD1 on 6 matching bases. This sequence was found in a man aged 55 to 70 with acute or convalescent COVID-19. The sequenced sample consisted of peripheral blood. This chain's CDR3 is CASSPKGGFEAFF. In DNA, the CDR3 is TGTGCCAGCAGCCCCAAGGGGGGGTTTGAAGCTTTCTTT.